This TCR beta chain is drawn from a study of cytomegalovirus exposure and HLA in healthy donors. This CDR3 is built from 15 residues. The trim removed 6 bases at V and 5 bases at J, leaving 6 bases unmatched. Germline lookup yields CDR1 ENHRY and CDR2 SYGVKD. Study results and limitations: Clonal expansion was found to be greater in HLA-associated TCR beta chains than in equally common others in a later analysis.

The study ran its PCR with 60 Vbeta and 13 Jbeta primers. Sequencing was performed with immunoSEQ multiplex PCR; in TCRdb, only in-frame clones are kept and a portion is missing. The sample has 190,000 or so clones; approximately 80% are singletons. Details on this clone: Its specificity is unknown.

Sequencing input: PBMCs. The chain carries TRBV10-3 and TRBJ2-2; 10 bases map to TRBD1. This TCR was sampled from a boy aged 5 to 17 in good health and CMV-seronegative. The CDR3 DNA reads as TGTGCCATCAGCGCGATGGGACAGGGGACCGGGGAGCTGTTTTTT. This encodes CAISAMGQGTGELFF.